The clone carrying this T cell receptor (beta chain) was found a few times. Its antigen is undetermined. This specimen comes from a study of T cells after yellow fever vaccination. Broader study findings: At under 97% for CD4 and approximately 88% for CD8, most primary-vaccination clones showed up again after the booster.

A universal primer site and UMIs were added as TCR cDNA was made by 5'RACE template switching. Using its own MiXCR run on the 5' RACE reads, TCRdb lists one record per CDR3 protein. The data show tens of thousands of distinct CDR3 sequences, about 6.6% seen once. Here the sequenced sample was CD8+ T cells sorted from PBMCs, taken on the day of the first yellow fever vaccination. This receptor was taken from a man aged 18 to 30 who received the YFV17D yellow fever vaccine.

The CDR3 DNA sequence: TGTGCCAGCAGTTTGCAGGGATGGAACACTGAAGCTTTCTTT. This encodes CASSLQGWNTEAFF. The J gene is TRBJ1-1, the V gene TRBV12-3 or TRBV12-4; possible D gene TRBD1, 5 bases. This CDR3 region has 14 residues. Between the trimmed V and J ends, which lost 3 bases and 1 base, there was a span of 9 bases.